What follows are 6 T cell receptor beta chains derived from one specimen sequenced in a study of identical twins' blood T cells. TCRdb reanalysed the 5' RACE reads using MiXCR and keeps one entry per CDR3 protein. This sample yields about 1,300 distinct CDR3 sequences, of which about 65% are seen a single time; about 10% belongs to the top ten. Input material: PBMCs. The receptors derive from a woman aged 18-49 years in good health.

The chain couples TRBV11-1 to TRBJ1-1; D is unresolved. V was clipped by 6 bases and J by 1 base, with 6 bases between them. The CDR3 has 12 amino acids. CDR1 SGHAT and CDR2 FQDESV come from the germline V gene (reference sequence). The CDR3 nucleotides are TGTGCCAGCAGTACAGCGAACACTGAAGCTTTCTTT. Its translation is CASSTANTEAFF. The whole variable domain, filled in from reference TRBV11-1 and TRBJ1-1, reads EAEVAQSPRYKITEKSQAVAFWCDPISGHATLYWYRQILGQGPELLVQFQDESVVDDSQLPKDRFSAERLKGVDSTLKIQPAELGDSAMYLCASSTANTEAFFGQGTRLTVV.

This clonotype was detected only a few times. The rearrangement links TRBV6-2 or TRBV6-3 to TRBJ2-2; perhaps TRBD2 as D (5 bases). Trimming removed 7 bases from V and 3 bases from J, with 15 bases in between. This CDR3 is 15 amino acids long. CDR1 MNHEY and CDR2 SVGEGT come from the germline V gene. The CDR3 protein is CASKPLLRDTGELFF. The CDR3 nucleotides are TGTGCCAGCAAACCCCTCTTGCGGGACACCGGGGAGCTGTTTTTT.

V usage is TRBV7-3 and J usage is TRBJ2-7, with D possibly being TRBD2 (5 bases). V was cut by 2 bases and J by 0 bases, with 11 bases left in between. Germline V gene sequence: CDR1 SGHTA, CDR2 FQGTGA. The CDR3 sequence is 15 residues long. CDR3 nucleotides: TGTGCCAGCAGCTTATCAACGGGGAGCTCCTACGAGCAGTACTTC. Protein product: CASSLSTGSSYEQYF.

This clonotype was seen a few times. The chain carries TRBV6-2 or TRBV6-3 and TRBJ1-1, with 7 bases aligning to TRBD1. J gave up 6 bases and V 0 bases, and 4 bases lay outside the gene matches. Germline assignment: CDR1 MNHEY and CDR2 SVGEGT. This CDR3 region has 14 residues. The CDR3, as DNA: TGTGCCAGCAGTTACTCAAGACAGGGTCCTGAAGCTTTCTTT. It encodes CASSYSRQGPEAFF.

DNA of the CDR3: TGTGCCACCAGCAGAGACCCGAGACAGGGGGGTGAAAAACTGTTTTTT. Protein: CATSRDPRQGGEKLFF. This rearrangement joins TRBV15 to TRBJ1-4; TRBD1 aligns across 9 bases. From germline, CDR1 is LNHNV and CDR2 YYDKDF (reference sequence). There are 16 residues in the CDR3. J was trimmed by 7 bases and V by 0 bases; bases with no gene match: 6. The full variable domain, with the rest looked up from reference TRBV15 and TRBJ1-4, is DAMVIQNPRYQVTQFGKPVTLSCSQTLNHNVMYWYQQKSSQAPKLLFHYYDKDFNNEADTPDNFQSRRPNTSFCFLDIRSPGLGDTAMYLCATSRDPRQGGEKLFFGSGTQLSVL.

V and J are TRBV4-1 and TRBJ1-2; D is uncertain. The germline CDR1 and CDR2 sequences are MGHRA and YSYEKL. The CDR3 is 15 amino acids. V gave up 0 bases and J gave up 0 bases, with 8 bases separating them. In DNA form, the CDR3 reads TGCGCCAGCAGCCAAGAGCCAGAAGCTAACTATGGCTACACCTTC. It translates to CASSQEPEANYGYTF.